Below are 21 T cell receptor beta chains sequenced from a single sample in a study of shared T cell receptors in the human thymus. Method: immunoSEQ multiplex PCR; TCRdb's copy keeps in-frame clones and lacks some. The sample contains hundreds of thousands of clones, about four fifths of which appear only once. These records were also assigned to another study, of human thymus T cells.

The sample was thymocytes. These receptors all come from a boy in the first two years of life with a congenital heart defect.

The chain recombines TRBV4-1 with TRBJ1-2, with unresolved D. Germline loops: CDR1 MGHRA, CDR2 YSYEKL. V lost 0 bases and J 8 bases, leaving 7 bases between the germline ends. This CDR3 spans 12 amino acids. The CDR3 reads CASSQDQVGYTF. CDR3 nucleotide sequence: TGCGCCAGCAGCCAAGATCAGGTCGGCTACACCTTC.

The chain links TRBV7-2 to TRBJ2-5, with 11 nucleotides matching TRBD1. Trimming at V came to 4 bases and at J to 0 bases, leaving 7 bases not matched to a gene. This CDR3 is 17 amino acids long. The germline V gene encodes CDR1 SGHTA and CDR2 FQGNSA. The CDR3 loop is CASSYEGTGGYQETQYF. CDR3 in DNA: TGTGCCAGCAGCTACGAAGGGACAGGGGGGTACCAAGAGACCCAGTACTTC.

The chain recombines TRBV7-3 with TRBJ2-1, with TRBD2 matching over 10 bases. This CDR3 is 16 amino acids long. Trimming at V came to 5 bases and at J to 8 bases, leaving 12 bases not matched to a gene. Germline V gives CDR1 SGHTA, CDR2 FQGTGA. The CDR3 reads CASSALEREGPDEQFF. Here the CDR3 DNA reads TGTGCCAGCAGCGCCCTGGAGCGGGAGGGCCCGGATGAGCAGTTCTTC.

This chain links TRBV6-1 with TRBJ2-7; 11 bases are a match to TRBD2. V gave up 7 bases and J gave up 2 bases; unmatched junction bases: 7. The CDR3 consists of 15 residues. Germline assignment: CDR1 MNHNS and CDR2 SASEGT. The CDR3 sequence is CASNRLAGGAYEQYF. The CDR3 nucleotides are TGTGCCAGCAACCGGCTAGCGGGAGGAGCCTACGAGCAGTACTTC.

V usage is TRBV15 and J usage is TRBJ2-3, with 9 positions matching TRBD1. The V and J ends lost 5 bases and 1 base, in that order; junction bases with no gene match: 10. The germline V gene has CDR1 LNHNV and CDR2 YYDKDF (reference sequence). The CDR3 extends over 17 amino acids. In nucleotides, the CDR3 is TGTGCCACCAGCGTACCGGGACAGGGAAGGGGCACAGATACGCAGTATTTT. Translating gives CATSVPGQGRGTDTQYF.

The chain links TRBV5-6 to TRBJ2-2; TRBD1 aligns across 11 bases. The germline gives CDR1 SGHDT, CDR2 YYEEEE. The CDR3 consists of 15 residues. V shed 3 bases and J 3 bases; nucleotides not matched to a gene: 1. For the CDR3, the DNA is TGTGCCAGCAGCTCGGGACAGGGGGACACCGGGGAGCTGTTTTTT. Translating gives CASSSGQGDTGELFF. Full variable domain (remainder filled in from reference TRBV5-6 and TRBJ2-2): DAGVTQSPTHLIKTRGQQVTLRCSPKSGHDTVSWYQQALGQGPQFIFQYYEEEERQRGNFPDRFSGHQFPNYSSELNVNALLLGDSALYLCASSSGQGDTGELFFGEGSRLTVL.

The rearrangement joins TRBV5-1 to TRBJ2-2; 12 bases are shared with TRBD2. With V trimmed by 0 bases and J by 7 bases, 1 base remained unmatched. Germline-derived CDR1 and CDR2 are SGHRS and YFSETQ. CDR3 length equals 15 residues. CDR3: CASSLGLAGVGELFF. CDR3 sequence (DNA): TGCGCCAGCAGCTTGGGACTAGCGGGAGTCGGGGAGCTGTTTTTT.

As concerns this clone: In the same sample, other DNA sequences code for this CDR3. The CDR3 sequence: CASAPPGQGLSTDTQYF. The DNA for the CDR3 is TGTGCTAGTGCTCCCCCGGGGCAGGGGTTGAGCACAGATACGCAGTATTTT. The rearrangement links TRBV12-5 to TRBJ2-3; maybe TRBD1 (6 bases). V lost 7 bases, J lost 0 bases, and 20 bases lay in between. The germline V gene has CDR1 LGHNT and CDR2 FRNRAP. The CDR3 spans 17 residues.

V usage is TRBV11-3 and J usage is TRBJ2-1, with 9 bases matching TRBD2. Looked up from germline, CDR1 is SGHNT and CDR2 is YENEEA. J gave up 4 bases and V 1 base, and 5 bases lay outside the gene matches. This CDR3 contains 16 residues. In nucleotides, the CDR3 is TGTGCCAGCAGCTTAGGGGGACTAGCCGATTACAATGAGCAGTTCTTC. Encoded protein: CASSLGGLADYNEQFF.

This clone appeared a few times. The chain uses TRBV6-1 and TRBJ2-1; D perhaps matches TRBD2 (6 bases). Germline CDR1 is MNHNS and CDR2 is SASEGT. The CDR3 loop spans 15 amino acids. V lost 3 bases and J 10 bases, leaving 19 bases between the germline ends. The CDR3 coding sequence is TGTGCCAGCAGTGAGCCTCGGGACTCCCGCCCCGAGCAGTTCTTC. It yields the protein CASSEPRDSRPEQFF.

This clone has more than one count but fewer than ten. The V gene is TRBV4-1, the J gene TRBJ2-1, with D possibly TRBD2 on 5 matching bases. V dropped 0 bases and J dropped 4 bases, with 16 bases sitting between them. Germline CDR1 MGHRA, CDR2 YSYEKL. The CDR3 is made up of 17 amino acids. CDR3 nucleotides: TGCGCCAGCAGCCAAGATGTGGGAGACACGAATTACAATGAGCAGTTCTTC. Amino acid sequence: CASSQDVGDTNYNEQFF.

The chain combines TRBV4-1 with TRBJ2-1; perhaps TRBD1 as D (5 bases). The CDR3 is 17 residues long. The germline gives CDR1 MGHRA, CDR2 YSYEKL. V lost 3 bases to trimming and J lost 3 bases, with 18 bases between them. The CDR3 loop reads CASSHEVARTNYNEQFF. CDR3 DNA sequence: TGCGCCAGCAGCCACGAGGTGGCCCGGACAAACTACAATGAGCAGTTCTTC.

This sequence joins TRBV7-9 and TRBJ1-1; TRBD1 agrees at 8 bases. The trim removed 0 bases at V and 5 bases at J, leaving 8 bases unmatched. The CDR3 is 16 amino acids. Germline assignment: CDR1 SEHNR and CDR2 FQNEAQ (reference sequence). This chain's CDR3 is CASSLAHRGVWTEAFF. CDR3 coding DNA: TGTGCCAGCAGCTTAGCCCACAGGGGGGTATGGACTGAAGCTTTCTTT.

The chain joins TRBV4-3 to TRBJ2-3, with TRBD2 matching over 7 bases. V lost 4 bases, J lost 1 base, and 5 bases stayed unmatched. Germline CDR1 is LGHNA and CDR2 is YSLEER. CDR3 size: 15 residues. CDR3 nucleotides: TGCGCCAGCAGCCTTGGACTAGGCGGCACAGATACGCAGTATTTT. As protein: CASSLGLGGTDTQYF.

This chain joins TRBV9 and TRBJ2-1, with 7 nucleotides matching TRBD1. After removal of 4 bases from V and 7 bases from J, the junction contained 11 bases not matched to a gene. Germline lookup yields CDR1 SGDLS and CDR2 YYNGEE. This CDR3 is 15 amino acids long. This CDR3 reads CASSPARGRGNEQFF. CDR3 DNA: TGTGCCAGCAGCCCCGCTAGGGGGCGAGGGAATGAGCAGTTCTTC.

The chain uses TRBV5-1 and TRBJ2-7, with D unclear. The CDR3 spans 15 residues. The germline V and J ends were trimmed by 4 bases and 2 bases, with 16 bases remaining between them. The germline V gene encodes CDR1 SGHRS and CDR2 YFSETQ. CDR3 sequence reads: CASSPEQSPTYEQYF. Written as DNA, the CDR3 is TGCGCCAGCAGCCCCGAACAGTCCCCTACCTACGAGCAGTACTTC.

This chain uses TRBV4-3 with TRBJ2-5; 9 nucleotides line up with TRBD2. Germline CDR1 is LGHNA and CDR2 is YSLEER. V lost 1 base, J lost 1 base, and 10 bases stayed unmatched. This CDR3 is built from 18 residues. CDR3 loop: CASSQGGRLAGSQETQYF. In DNA, the CDR3 is TGCGCCAGCAGCCAAGGAGGTAGGCTAGCGGGATCCCAAGAGACCCAGTACTTC.

This chain links TRBV29-1 with TRBJ2-1; the D gene is possibly TRBD2 (6 bases). There are 13 residues in the CDR3. Germline V gene sequence: CDR1 SQVTM, CDR2 ANQGSEA. The ends were cut back, 5 bases at V and 7 bases at J, with 15 bases in the middle. CDR3 in DNA: TGCAGCGTTAATGGAGGGGCCCGAAATGAGCAGTTCTTC. It codes for CSVNGGARNEQFF.

The chain is built from TRBV11-2 and TRBJ2-7, with 10 bases identical to TRBD2. There are 16 residues in the CDR3. V shed 0 bases and J 9 bases; nucleotides not matched to a gene: 11. Germline CDR1 reads SGHAT; CDR2 reads FQNNGV. In DNA, the CDR3 is TGTGCCAGCAGCTTAGAGGAGTCTAGCGGGAGAAGGGGGCAGTACTTC. Its protein product is CASSLEESSGRRGQYF.

The chain recombines TRBV14 with TRBJ1-2; a possible D gene is TRBD1 (6 bases). The V gene's germline CDR1 is SGHDN and CDR2 FVKESK. The CDR3 runs 13 residues. V was cut by 4 bases and J by 8 bases, with 14 bases left in between. The CDR3 is CASSPQGREGYTF. CDR3 nucleotide sequence: TGTGCCAGCAGCCCCCAGGGGAGGGAAGGCTACACCTTC.

The rearrangement uses TRBV28 and TRBJ2-3, with TRBD2 identical over 8 bases. Germline lookup yields CDR1 MDHEN and CDR2 SYDVKM. The CDR3 spans 15 residues. Trimming at V came to 7 bases and at J to 5 bases, leaving 11 bases not matched to a gene. The CDR3, as DNA: TGTGCCAGCACCCGCCCAGCGGGAGTAGGAGATACGCAGTATTTT. Protein: CASTRPAGVGDTQYF.